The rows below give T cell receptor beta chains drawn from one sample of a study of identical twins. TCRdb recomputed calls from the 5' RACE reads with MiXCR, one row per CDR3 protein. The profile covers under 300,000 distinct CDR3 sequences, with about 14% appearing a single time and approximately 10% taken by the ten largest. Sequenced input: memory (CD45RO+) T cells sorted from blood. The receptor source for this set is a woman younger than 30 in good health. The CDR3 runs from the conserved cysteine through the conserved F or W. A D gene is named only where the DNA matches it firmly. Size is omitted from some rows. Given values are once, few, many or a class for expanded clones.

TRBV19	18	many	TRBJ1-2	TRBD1	TGTGCCAGTAGCCCCTCTAGGGCAGGGGGTTCCTTGAACTATGGCTACACCTTC	CASSPSRAGGSLNYGYTF
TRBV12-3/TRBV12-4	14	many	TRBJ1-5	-	TGTGCCAGCAGCTTAGGAGGGAGCAATCAGCCCCAGCATTTT	CASSLGGSNQPQHF
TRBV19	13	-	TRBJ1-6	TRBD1	TGTGCCAGTGTCCGGGACAGTGATTCACCCCTCCACTTT	CASVRDSDSPLHF
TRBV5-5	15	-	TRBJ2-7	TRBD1	TGTGCCAGCAGCTTGTGGACAACAGGGGATGAGGAGCAGTACTTC	CASSLWTTGDEEQYF
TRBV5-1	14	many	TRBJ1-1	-	TGCGCCAGCAGCTACCATCAGACGGCTCCTGAAGCTTTCTTT	CASSYHQTAPEAFF
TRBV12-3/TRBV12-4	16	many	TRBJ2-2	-	TGTGCCAGCAGTTTAATGGGTCTACCGAACACCGGGGAGCTGTTTTTT	CASSLMGLPNTGELFF
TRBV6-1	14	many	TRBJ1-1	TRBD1	TGTGCCAGCAACTCCGGGACAGCGGTTCGAGAGGCTTTCTTT	CASNSGTAVREAFF
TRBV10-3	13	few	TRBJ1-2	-	TGTGCCATCAGTGAGTCGGCAGACTATGGCTACACCTTC	CAISESADYGYTF
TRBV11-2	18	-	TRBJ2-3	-	TGTGCCAGCAGCTTATCCGGGGCGAACGGGCACCGCACAGATACGCAGTATTTT	CASSLSGANGHRTDTQYF
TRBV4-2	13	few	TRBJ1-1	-	TGTGCCAGCAGCCACCGACAGGACCGAGAGGCTTTCTTT	CASSHRQDREAFF
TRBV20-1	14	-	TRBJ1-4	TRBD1	TGCAGTGCCCAGTCAGGGGGAACTAATGAAAAACTGTTTTTT	CSAQSGGTNEKLFF
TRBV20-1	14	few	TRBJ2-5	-	TGCAGTGCAGGGAACCGGGACATCCTCGAGACCCAGTACTTC	CSAGNRDILETQYF
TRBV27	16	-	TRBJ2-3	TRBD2	TGTGCCAGCAGTTTGGGACTAGCACCAGGCACAGATACGCAGTATTTT	CASSLGLAPGTDTQYF
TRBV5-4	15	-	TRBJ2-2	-	TGTGCCAGCAGCTTGAACGGACTCAAAGGCGGGGAGCTGTTTTTT	CASSLNGLKGGELFF
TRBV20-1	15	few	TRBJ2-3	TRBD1	TGCAGTGCAATCCCGGGACAGGGGGCTGGAGATACGCAGTATTTT	CSAIPGQGAGDTQYF
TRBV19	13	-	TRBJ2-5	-	TGTGCCAGTAGTATTACTGGGGTGGTGACCCAGTACTTC	CASSITGVVTQYF
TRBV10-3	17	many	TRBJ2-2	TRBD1	TGTGCCATCAGTGAACCAGGGGGCTCTCGGGGCACCGGGGAGCTGTTTTTT	CAISEPGGSRGTGELFF
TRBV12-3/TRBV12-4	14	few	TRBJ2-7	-	TGTGCCAGCAGCCCTCGCGGGTTTGCCTACGAGCAGTACTTC	CASSPRGFAYEQYF
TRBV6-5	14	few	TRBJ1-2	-	TGTGCCAGCAGTTACTCGAGCGTTAACTATGGCTACACCTTC	CASSYSSVNYGYTF
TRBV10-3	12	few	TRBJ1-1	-	TGTGCCATCAGTAGTCAGGGCACTGAAGCTTTCTTT	CAISSQGTEAFF
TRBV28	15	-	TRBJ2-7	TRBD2	TGTGCCAGCAGACTCGGGACTAGCGTTCCGCTGGAGCAGTACTTC	CASRLGTSVPLEQYF
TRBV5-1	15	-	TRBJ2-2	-	TGCGCCAGCAGCTTCCAGGTTCCCGACACCGGGGAGCTGTTTTTT	CASSFQVPDTGELFF
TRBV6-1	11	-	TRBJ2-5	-	TGTGCCAGCAGTGAGGGTAGGACCCAGTACTTC	CASSEGRTQYF
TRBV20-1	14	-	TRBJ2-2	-	TGCAGTGCTAGTGGGCTTGCAAACACCGGGGAGCTGTTTTTT	CSASGLANTGELFF
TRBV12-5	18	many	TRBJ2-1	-	TGTGCTAGTGGTTTGGCACGATCTCCGGACAGATCCTACAATGAGCAGTTCTTC	CASGLARSPDRSYNEQFF
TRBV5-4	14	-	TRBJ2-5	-	TGTGCCAGCAGTTTGCAGCTCTCTCAAGAGACCCAGTACTTC	CASSLQLSQETQYF
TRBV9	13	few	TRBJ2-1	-	TGTGCCAGCAGCGTAGCCCCCAGGGATGAGCAGTTCTTC	CASSVAPRDEQFF
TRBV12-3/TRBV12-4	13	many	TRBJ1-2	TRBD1	TGTGCCAGCAGTCTGACAGGGGGCGGAGGCTACACCTTC	CASSLTGGGGYTF